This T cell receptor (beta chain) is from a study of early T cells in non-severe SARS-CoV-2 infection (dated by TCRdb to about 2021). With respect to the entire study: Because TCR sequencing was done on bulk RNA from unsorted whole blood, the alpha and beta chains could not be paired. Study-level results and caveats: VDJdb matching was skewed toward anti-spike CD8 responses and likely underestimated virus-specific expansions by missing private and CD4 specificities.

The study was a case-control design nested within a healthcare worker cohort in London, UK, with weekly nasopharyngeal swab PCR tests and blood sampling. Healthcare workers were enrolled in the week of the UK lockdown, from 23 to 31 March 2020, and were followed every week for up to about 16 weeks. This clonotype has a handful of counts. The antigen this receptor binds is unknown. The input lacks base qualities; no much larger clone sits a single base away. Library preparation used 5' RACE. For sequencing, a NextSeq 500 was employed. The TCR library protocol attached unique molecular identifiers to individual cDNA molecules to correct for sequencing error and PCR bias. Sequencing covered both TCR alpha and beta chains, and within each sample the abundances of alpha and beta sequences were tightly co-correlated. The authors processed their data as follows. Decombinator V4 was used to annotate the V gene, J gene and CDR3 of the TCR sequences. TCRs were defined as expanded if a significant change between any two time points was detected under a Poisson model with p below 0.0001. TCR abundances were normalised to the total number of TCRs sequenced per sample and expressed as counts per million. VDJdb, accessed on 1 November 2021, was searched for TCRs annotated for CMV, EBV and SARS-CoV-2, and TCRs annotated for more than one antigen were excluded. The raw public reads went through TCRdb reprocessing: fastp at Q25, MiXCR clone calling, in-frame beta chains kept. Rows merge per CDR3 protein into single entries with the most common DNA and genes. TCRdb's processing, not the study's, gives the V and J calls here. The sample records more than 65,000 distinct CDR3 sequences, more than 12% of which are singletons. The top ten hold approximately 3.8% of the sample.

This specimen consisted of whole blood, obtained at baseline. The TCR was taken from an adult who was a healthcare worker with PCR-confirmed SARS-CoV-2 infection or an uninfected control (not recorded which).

The CDR3 loop reads CASKRGQFGEAFF. The nucleotide sequence reads as follows: TGTGCCAGCAAAAGGGGGCAGTTCGGTGAAGCTTTCTTT. The chain is made from TRBV27 and TRBJ1-1; TRBD1 matches 7 bases in the middle. From cysteine to phenylalanine, the CDR3 is 13 amino acids long. The kept DNA is CDR3 alone, 39 bases in frame from the first base. In the germline V gene (reference sequence), CDR1 corresponds to MNHEY and CDR2 to SMNVEV. Trimming removed 7 bases from V and 7 bases from J; the gene matches leave 9 bases unexplained.